One sample yielded the 10 T cell receptor beta chains listed below, sequenced in a study of blood T cells in healthy people across ages. Through a sample-barcoded 5' primer and a J-beta primer mix, a second PCR was run for roughly 6 to 12 cycles. In TCRdb, the 5' RACE reads were re-called with MiXCR into one record per CDR3 protein. The table has about 780,000 distinct CDR3 sequences, approximately 59% seen once. Sequenced: blood. These receptor sequences come from a man aged 25 to 45 in good health.

CDR3 sequence reads: CASSEVGGPGYGYTF. The CDR3 region has the DNA TGTGCCAGCAGTGAAGTGGGCGGACCCGGCTATGGCTACACCTTC. This chain uses TRBV6-1 with TRBJ1-2, with D unresolved. Trimming removed 1 base at V and 4 bases at J, with 13 bases between. Germline lookup yields CDR1 MNHNS and CDR2 SASEGT. The CDR3 spans 15 residues.

This clonotype has a single count. V usage is TRBV6-2 or TRBV6-3 and J usage is TRBJ1-6; no clear D gene. Germline CDR1 and CDR2: MNHEY and SVGEGT. V gave up 7 bases and J gave up 10 bases, with 20 bases separating them. The CDR3 has 15 residues. CDR3 in DNA: TGTGCCAGCAAGAGACTTGGGCCCAGTAAATCACCCCTCCACTTT. Translation: CASKRLGPSKSPLHF.

This clonotype was observed a handful of times. The J gene is TRBJ2-4, the V gene TRBV29-1; TRBD2 might be the D (6 bases). V lost 8 bases to trimming and J lost 6 bases, with 32 bases between them. Germline CDR1 SQVTM, CDR2 ANQGSEA. CDR3 length: 18 amino acids. DNA for the CDR3: TGCAGCCCACGTCCGGCGGGAAGGGTTATGACGGGGTCAAACATTCAGTACTTC. This sequence encodes CSPRPAGRVMTGSNIQYF.

V and J are TRBV3-1 and TRBJ2-3; 7 bases are a match to TRBD1. The CDR3 has 15 amino acids. CDR1 is LGHDT and CDR2 is YNNKEL in the germline V gene (reference sequence). V gave up 3 bases and J gave up 8 bases; unmatched junction bases: 11. Here the CDR3 reads CASSHSAGGDGTQYF. As DNA, the CDR3 is TGTGCCAGCAGCCATTCTGCAGGGGGAGACGGTACGCAGTATTTT.

The gene calls are TRBV4-2 and TRBJ1-2; 9 nucleotides match TRBD1. Germline CDR1 and CDR2: LGHNA and YNFKEQ. V trimming: 4 bases; J trimming: 6 bases; junction bases outside the gene matches: 9. This CDR3 is built from 15 residues. The CDR3 is CASSRPQGARDGYTF. The CDR3 nucleotides read TGTGCCAGCAGCCGCCCACAGGGGGCGCGGGATGGCTACACCTTC.

The genes are TRBV7-9 and TRBJ2-5; either TRBD1 or TRBD2 may supply D (5 bases each). This CDR3 is built from 14 residues. Trimming took 4 bases from V and 10 from J, leaving 19 bases between them. From germline, CDR1 is SEHNR and CDR2 FQNEAQ (reference sequence). The CDR3 DNA follows: TGTGCCAGCAGCTCAACCGGGACCCCATCTTACCAGTACTTC. Translating it yields CASSSTGTPSYQYF.

This rearrangement joins TRBV12-3 or TRBV12-4 to TRBJ2-1; D might be TRBD1 (5 bases). There are 14 residues in the CDR3. The V and J ends lost 6 bases and 3 bases respectively, with 12 bases between them. The CDR3 DNA sequence: TGTGCCAGCAGACCCGACAGACACTACAATGAGCAGTTCTTC. Protein: CASRPDRHYNEQFF.

The chain joins TRBV7-2 to TRBJ2-1; TRBD2 agrees at 11 bases. V trimming: 3 bases; J trimming: 1 base; junction bases outside the gene matches: 8. The length of the CDR3 is 18 residues. The germline V gene has CDR1 SGHTA and CDR2 FQGNSA. The CDR3 region is CASSFPSGTSGSYNEQFF. The CDR3 coding sequence is TGTGCCAGCAGCTTCCCCTCGGGGACTAGCGGATCCTACAATGAGCAGTTCTTC.

The CDR3 region has the DNA TGTGCCAGTATACGGGGACAGGATTACAATGAGCAGTTCTTC. This sequence encodes CASIRGQDYNEQFF. The V and J genes are TRBV6-6 and TRBJ2-1; 8 bases map to TRBD1. The CDR3 has 14 amino acids. Germline trimming cut 9 bases from V and 4 bases from J; bases unmatched to any gene: 8. Germline CDR1 reads MNHNY; CDR2 reads SVGAGI (reference sequence).

The V and J genes are TRBV7-2 and TRBJ2-1; possible D gene TRBD2, 6 bases. V was trimmed by 5 bases and J by 2 bases, leaving 16 bases between them. The germline CDR1 and CDR2 sequences are SGHTA and FQGNSA. The length of the CDR3 is 16 residues. In nucleotides, the CDR3 is TGTGCCAGCAGCCACGGAAACGGGGGAACCTACAATGAGCAGTTCTTC. Its protein is CASSHGNGGTYNEQFF.